What follows are 24 T cell receptor beta chains derived from one specimen sequenced in a study of T cells in Graves' hyperthyroidism and ophthalmopathy. Authors of the study amplified TCR beta CDR3 regions from RNA transcripts. Primed by the HTBI set, a first-round RT-PCR was run on the TCR CDR3. TCRdb called the multiplex PCR reads again in MiXCR, with one record for every CDR3 protein. The sample gives some 210,000 distinct CDR3 sequences, 15% to 20% of which show up once; roughly 53% is in the top ten. Sequencing input: blood. The receptors were sampled from a man between 45 and 60 years old with Graves' hyperthyroidism.

In its sample, this clonotype was seen many times. The J gene is TRBJ2-7, the V gene TRBV7-2; D may be TRBD1 (7 bases). The CDR3 runs to 14 residues. Trimming removed 5 bases at V and 3 bases at J, with 14 bases between. Germline V gives CDR1 SGHTA, CDR2 FQGNSA. For the CDR3, the DNA is TGTGCCAGCAGCCCACGACAGGGAGGCTACGAGCAGTACTTC. Translating gives CASSPRQGGYEQYF.

The CDR3 DNA reads as TGCGCCAGCAGCCAAGATGGCGGGAGTACAGATACGCAGTATTTT. Its protein product is CASSQDGGSTDTQYF. The chain carries TRBV4-1 and TRBJ2-3; 7 bases agree with TRBD2. Per the germline V gene, CDR1 is MGHRA and CDR2 is YSYEKL. J gave up 3 bases and V 0 bases, and 3 bases lay outside the gene matches. The CDR3 extends over 15 amino acids.

This clonotype was seen a few times. This chain connects TRBV7-8 to TRBJ2-6, with D uncertain. Trimming shortened V by 5 bases and J by 0 bases, and 17 bases separated the two germline ends. The germline gives CDR1 SGHVS, CDR2 FQNEAQ. The CDR3 runs 18 residues. The CDR3 reads CASSPVGIDLSGANVLTF. The CDR3 DNA reads as TGTGCCAGCAGCCCCGTGGGTATTGATCTCTCTGGGGCCAACGTCCTGACTTTC. Combining the CDR3 with reference TRBV7-8 and TRBJ2-6 gives the whole variable domain GAGVSQSPRYKVAKRGQDVALRCDPISGHVSLFWYQQALGQGPEFLTYFQNEAQLDKSGLPSDRFFAERPEGSVSTLKIQRTQQEDSAVYLCASSPVGIDLSGANVLTFGAGSRLTVL.

Comments on this clonotype: A clone one base away is much larger, so this may be a read error. V gene TRBV11-2 combines with J gene TRBJ2-7; D might be TRBD2 (5 bases). The CDR3 has 15 residues. Germline assignment: CDR1 SGHAT and CDR2 FQNNGV. The chain's CDR3 is CASSLVPSSAYEQCF. DNA of the CDR3: TGTGCCAGCAGCTTAGTACCTAGCTCTGCCTACGAGCAGTGCTTC.

The V and J genes are TRBV10-3 and TRBJ2-7; TRBD1 matches 7 bases. The V gene's germline CDR1 is ENHRY and CDR2 SYGVKD. The ends lost 4 bases at V and 2 bases at J; junction bases unmatched: 2. The CDR3 has 13 residues. The CDR3, as DNA: TGTGCCATCAGTGGGACAGGCGCCTACGAGCAGTACTTC. The encoded protein is CAISGTGAYEQYF.

At least ten counts were recorded for this clonotype. The V call is TRBV3-1, the J call TRBJ2-5; 7 positions agree with TRBD1. The CDR3 contains 14 residues. Trimming at V came to 5 bases and at J to 2 bases, leaving 5 bases not matched to a gene. CDR1 and CDR2 (germline): LGHDT, YNNKEL (reference sequence). CDR3 loop: CASSGDREQETQYF. CDR3 coding DNA: TGTGCCAGCAGCGGTGACAGGGAACAAGAGACCCAGTACTTC.

This clonotype was detected only a few times. V gene TRBV11-2 combines with J gene TRBJ1-1; 8 nucleotides line up with TRBD1. The length of the CDR3 is 13 residues. V shed 5 bases and J 7 bases; nucleotides not matched to a gene: 6. Germline V gene lookup returns CDR1 SGHAT and CDR2 FQNNGV. The DNA for the CDR3 is TGTGCCAGCAGCCGGACAGGGATTGATGAAGCTTTCTTT. This sequence encodes CASSRTGIDEAFF.

V usage is TRBV4-1 and J usage is TRBJ2-2; TRBD1 agrees at 10 bases. This CDR3 has 17 residues. V lost 2 bases and J lost 4; bases outside the gene matches: 7. Germline CDR1 and CDR2: MGHRA and YSYEKL. For the CDR3, the DNA is TGCGCCAGCAGCCAAAGGTTACGGACAGGGGGCACCGGGGAGCTGTTTTTT. Protein sequence: CASSQRLRTGGTGELFF.

This clonotype was counted between two and nine times. A much bigger clone sits one base away, suggesting this may be a read error. The chain combines TRBV6-2 or TRBV6-3 with TRBJ2-6, with D tentatively TRBD1 or TRBD2 (5 bases each). The germline gives CDR1 MNHEY, CDR2 SVGEGT. The CDR3 has 16 amino acids. CDR3 region: CASSHQGVSEANVLTF. CDR3 nucleotides: TGTGCCAGCAGTCACCAGGGAGTCTCTGAGGCCAACGTCCTGACTTTC.

This chain connects TRBV12-3 or TRBV12-4 to TRBJ2-1; D unclear. This CDR3 contains 14 residues. Trimming removed 3 bases at V and 5 bases at J, with 11 bases between. The CDR3, as DNA: TGTGCCAGCAGTTTGGCTGCCAAAAACAATGAGCAGTTCTTC. It translates to CASSLAAKNNEQFF.

In this sample, this clonotype turned up many times. V usage is TRBV5-1 and J usage is TRBJ2-2, with TRBD1 matching 7 bases. Germline lookup yields CDR1 SGHRS and CDR2 YFSETQ. The V and J ends lost 4 bases and 0 bases, in that order; junction bases with no gene match: 9. The CDR3 runs to 17 residues. The DNA of the CDR3 is TGCGCCAGCAGCCTAAAGACAGGGCCGTCGAACACCGGGGAGCTGTTTTTT. Translating it yields CASSLKTGPSNTGELFF. Complete variable domain (other parts from reference TRBV5-1 and TRBJ2-2): KAGVTQTPRYLIKTRGQQVTLSCSPISGHRSVSWYQQTPGQGLQFLFEYFSETQRNKGNFPGRFSGRQFSNSRSEMNVSTLELGDSALYLCASSLKTGPSNTGELFFGEGSRLTVL.

The V call is TRBV5-1, the J call TRBJ2-5, with D unresolved. V lost 0 bases and J lost 4, with 7 bases in between. CDR3 length: 13 residues. CDR1 and CDR2 (germline): SGHRS, YFSETQ. This CDR3 reads CASSLVVLETQYF. The CDR3 bases are TGCGCCAGCAGCTTGGTGGTATTAGAGACCCAGTACTTC.

J is TRBJ2-3 and V is TRBV20-1; 7 bases fit TRBD2. V shed 0 bases, J shed 1 base, and the junction held 7 bases outside the gene matches. Germline CDR1 is DFQATT and CDR2 is SNEGSKA (reference sequence). The CDR3 spans 16 residues. For the CDR3, the DNA is TGCAGTGCTAGAGATCTGGCTAGCGGAGGCACAGATACGCAGTATTTT. Protein: CSARDLASGGTDTQYF.

This clonotype was counted at least ten times. V is TRBV2 and J is TRBJ2-7; no clear D gene. From germline, CDR1 is SNHLY and CDR2 FYNNEI. V was trimmed by 4 bases and J by 5 bases, leaving 12 bases between them. This CDR3 spans 13 amino acids. The CDR3 sequence: CASSVIITHEQYF. In DNA form, the CDR3 reads TGTGCCAGCAGTGTCATCATAACCCACGAGCAGTACTTC.

About this clonotype: Relative to the germline gene, one junction end is altered; a read error may explain this. This chain joins TRBV25-1 and TRBJ2-3; D gene unclear. Per germline, CDR1 MGHDK and CDR2 SYGVNS. This CDR3 region has 14 residues. CDR3 region: CVSSEYSLTDTQYF. The CDR3 nucleotides are TGTGTCAGCAGTGAGTACAGCCTCACAGATACGCAGTATTTT. Supplemented by reference TRBV25-1 and TRBJ2-3, the full variable domain reads EADIYQTPRYLVIGTGKKITLECSQTMGHDKMYWYQQDPGMELHLIHYSYGVNSTEKGDLSSESTVSRIRTEHFPLTLESARPSHTSQYLCVSSEYSLTDTQYFGPGTRLTVL.

With regard to this clonotype: A much larger clone sits a single nucleotide away, making a read error possible. This chain uses TRBV11-2 with TRBJ2-2; 9 nucleotides agree with TRBD2. J lost 3 bases, V lost 9 bases, and 11 bases had no gene match. The CDR3 is 16 amino acids. CDR1 is SGHAT and CDR2 is FQNNGV in the germline V gene. The CDR3: CASYDGGRGDTGELFF. CDR3 DNA: TGTGCCAGTTATGACGGCGGGAGGGGGGACACCGGGGAGCTGTTTTTT.

This chain connects TRBV4-1 to TRBJ2-3; D may be TRBD2 (6 bases). CDR3 length: 16 amino acids. CDR1 is MGHRA, CDR2 YSYEKL, per germline. Trimming removed 0 bases from V and 0 bases from J, with 10 bases in between. CDR3 region: CASSQDRGTSTDTQYF. The CDR3 nucleotides are TGCGCCAGCAGCCAAGATCGAGGGACTAGCACAGATACGCAGTATTTT.

CDR3 coding DNA: TGTGCCAGTAGATCGGGGACTAGCTCCTACAATGAGCAGTTCTTC. Its protein product is CASRSGTSSYNEQFF. The rearrangement links TRBV19 to TRBJ2-1; the match to TRBD2 covers 8 bases. The CDR3 loop spans 15 amino acids. Germline V lookup: CDR1 LNHDA, CDR2 SQIVND (reference sequence). V was clipped by 6 bases and J by 0 bases; unmatched bases: 4.

There are many counts of this clonotype. V is TRBV7-2 and J is TRBJ2-1; 8 bases match TRBD2. CDR3 length: 17 residues. J was trimmed by 5 bases and V by 6 bases; bases with no gene match: 15. CDR1 is SGHTA and CDR2 is FQGNSA in the germline V gene. DNA of the CDR3: TGTGCCAGCAGTTCGATGGCGGGAGGACCGACTAACAATGAGCAGTTCTTC. Its protein is CASSSMAGGPTNNEQFF.

V and J are TRBV3-1 and TRBJ2-3, with 8 bases identical to TRBD2. This CDR3 is 14 amino acids long. Per the germline V gene, CDR1 is LGHDT and CDR2 is YNNKEL (reference sequence). Trimming removed 4 bases from V and 4 bases from J; junction bases left unmatched: 4. The CDR3 DNA reads TGTGCCAGCAGCCGCGGACTAGCTGCAGATACGCAGTATTTT. This encodes CASSRGLAADTQYF.

Only a few counts were recorded for this clonotype. This chain joins TRBV19 and TRBJ1-1, with D hard to call. V was pared by 3 bases and J by 1 base, with 12 bases between. CDR3 length: 15 amino acids. Germline assignment: CDR1 LNHDA and CDR2 SQIVND (reference sequence). The CDR3 DNA follows: TGTGCCAGTAGTATGGGCCGCAAATGGAACACTGAAGCTTTCTTT. The encoded protein is CASSMGRKWNTEAFF.

This clonotype has ten or more counts. J is TRBJ2-7 and V is TRBV7-2, with 8 bases fitting TRBD1. The CDR3 contains 15 residues. CDR1 SGHTA and CDR2 FQGNSA come from the germline V gene. V dropped 5 bases and J dropped 0; count of bases not matched to a gene: 6. Written as DNA, the CDR3 is TGTGCCAGCAGCCCGCGGACAGGGAGCTCCTACGAGCAGTACTTC. It yields the protein CASSPRTGSSYEQYF.

The table lists this clonotype with many counts. The chain uses TRBV6-5 and TRBJ2-5; D is uncertain. V dropped 0 bases and J dropped 1 base, with 15 bases sitting between them. The CDR3 loop spans 17 amino acids. The germline V gene has CDR1 MNHEY and CDR2 SVGAGI. The CDR3 loop reads CASSYSLAAWLQETQYF. The DNA for the CDR3 is TGTGCCAGCAGTTACTCTTTGGCGGCATGGCTCCAAGAGACCCAGTACTTC.

This clonotype occurred many times. The chain joins TRBV7-2 to TRBJ2-5, with unresolved D. V was shortened by 2 bases and J by 5 bases, with 9 bases between the two germline ends. This CDR3 is built from 13 residues. CDR1 SGHTA and CDR2 FQGNSA come from the germline V gene. The CDR3, as DNA: TGTGCCAGCAGCTTAACCCGGGTGGAGACCCAGTACTTC. This sequence encodes CASSLTRVETQYF.